The clone carrying this T cell receptor (beta chain) was counted a single time. Deletions cut 7 bases from V and 6 bases from J, with 13 bases between. Germline V CDR1 and CDR2: SQVTM, ANQGSEA. The CDR3 has 11 residues. Enrollees, about 18 to 95 years old, lived in about two dozen US areas. The data stem from a study of blood T cell repertoires in COVID-19. About the study: Acute-phase and convalescent COVID-19 samples originated in the United States, Italy and Spain.

Produced via immunoSEQ multiplex PCR; TCRdb's table is partial and in-frame only. Among fewer than 200,000 clones listed, 65% to 90% were seen once. The material sequenced was PBMCs or T cells enriched from blood (not recorded which). The chain is built from TRBV29-1 and TRBJ2-7, with D possibly matching TRBD1 (5 bases). The sequence was obtained from a woman aged 55-69 years with acute COVID-19. CDR3 protein: CSAQQGTEQYV. CDR3 nucleotide sequence: TGCAGCGCCCAGCAGGGAACCGAGCAGTACGTC.